A selection of T cell receptor beta chains follows, all from one sample in a study of Ad26.COV2.S vaccination and SARS-CoV-2 variants. Method: immunoSEQ multiplex PCR; TCRdb's copy keeps in-frame clones and lacks some. The sample lists 380,000 or so clones; 88% were seen once. The starting material was peripheral blood, obtained in a trial of Ad26.COV2.S vaccine versus placebo. All receptors derive from a person aged 18-60 years who received the Ad26.COV2.S COVID-19 vaccine or a placebo. The CDR3 runs from the conserved cysteine through the conserved F or W. The D gene is left open where the match is weak. Where a row states a size, it is once, few, many or the class of an expanded clone; other rows omit it.

TRBV28	TRBJ1-4	NA	NA	CASSPFRGANEKLFF	TGTGCCAGCAGCCCCTTCAGGGGTGCTAATGAAAAACTGTTTTTT
TRBV4-3	TRBJ1-1	NA	NA	CASSQGHEAFF	TGCGCCAGCAGCCAGGGACATGAAGCTTTCTTT
TRBV7-9	TRBJ1-3	NA	NA	CASSLAEVLSGNTIYF	TGTGCCAGCAGCTTAGCGGAGGTTCTCTCTGGAAACACCATATATTTT
TRBV5-1	TRBJ2-3	NA	once	CASSLHTNSRGSTDTQYF	TGCGCCAGCAGCTTGCACACTAACTCCAGGGGTTCCACAGATACGCAGTATTTT
TRBV4-1	TRBJ2-7	NA	few	CASSQDDGPYEQYF	TGCGCCAGCAGCCAAGATGACGGCCCCTACGAGCAGTACTTC
TRBV27	TRBJ1-5	TRBD1	NA	CASSRDRGYQPQHF	TGTGCCAGCAGTCGCGACAGGGGATATCAGCCCCAGCATTTT
TRBV12-3/TRBV12-4	TRBJ2-2	NA	few	CASSFPGELFF	TGTGCCAGCAGTTTCCCGGGGGAGCTGTTTTTT
TRBV11-2	TRBJ2-1	NA	NA	CASSLSRVGEQFF	TGTGCCAGCAGCTTAAGCAGGGTGGGTGAGCAGTTCTTC
TRBV5-1	TRBJ2-7	TRBD1	once	CASSLAGTVYEQYF	TGCGCCAGCAGCTTGGCTGGGACAGTCTACGAGCAGTACTTC
TRBV2	TRBJ2-1	NA	NA	CASSEGAGYNEQFF	TGTGCCAGCAGTGAAGGAGCTGGGTACAATGAGCAGTTCTTC
TRBV4-2	TRBJ1-6	TRBD1	NA	CASSRNRQGAINSPLHF	TGTGCCAGCAGCCGAAATCGACAGGGGGCGATCAATTCACCCCTCCACTTT
TRBV5-8	TRBJ2-7	NA	NA	CASSLGRRSYEQYF	TGTGCCAGCAGCTTGGGACGGAGGTCCTACGAGCAGTACTTC